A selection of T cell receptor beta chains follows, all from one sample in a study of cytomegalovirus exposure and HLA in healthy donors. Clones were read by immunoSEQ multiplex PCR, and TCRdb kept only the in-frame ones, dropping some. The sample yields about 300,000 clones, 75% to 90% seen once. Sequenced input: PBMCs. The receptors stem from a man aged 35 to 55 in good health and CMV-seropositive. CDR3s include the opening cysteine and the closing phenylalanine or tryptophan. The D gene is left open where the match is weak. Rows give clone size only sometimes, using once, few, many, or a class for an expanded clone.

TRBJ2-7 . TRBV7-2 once CASSFAREYEQYF TGTGCCAGCAGCTTCGCCAGGGAATACGAGCAGTACTTC
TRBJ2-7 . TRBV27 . CASSPGLTTYEQYF TGTGCCAGCAGTCCGGGACTGACAACCTACGAGCAGTACTTC
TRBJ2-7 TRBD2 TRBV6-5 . CASSPGLARYEQYF TGTGCCAGCAGTCCTGGACTAGCAAGGTACGAGCAGTACTTC
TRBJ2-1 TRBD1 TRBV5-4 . CASSTRDRDPAEQFF TGTGCCAGCAGCACCCGGGACAGGGATCCTGCTGAGCAGTTCTTC
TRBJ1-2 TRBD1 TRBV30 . CAWTKGTVYGYTF TGTGCCTGGACCAAAGGGACAGTCTATGGCTACACCTTC
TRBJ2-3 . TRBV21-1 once CASSKGGRGSTDTQYF TGTGCCAGCAGCAAAGGAGGACGGGGTAGCACAGATACGCAGTATTTT
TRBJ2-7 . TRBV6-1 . CASRLWGTTSYEQYF TGTGCCAGCAGATTATGGGGGACAACTTCCTACGAGCAGTACTTC
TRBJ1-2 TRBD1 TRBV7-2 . CASSLGTGGKGYGYTF TGTGCCAGCAGCCTAGGGACAGGGGGAAAGGGCTATGGCTACACCTTC
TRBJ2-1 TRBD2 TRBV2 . CASSTSGGETYNEQFF TGTGCCAGCAGTACTAGCGGGGGGGAAACCTACAATGAGCAGTTCTTC
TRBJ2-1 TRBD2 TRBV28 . CASSTLAGVYNEQFF TGTGCCAGCAGTACCCTAGCGGGAGTCTACAATGAGCAGTTCTTC
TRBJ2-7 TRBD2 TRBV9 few CASSVSGGTYEQYF TGTGCCAGCAGCGTTAGCGGGGGCACCTACGAGCAGTACTTC
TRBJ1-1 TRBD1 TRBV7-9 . CASSRQGGTEAFF TGTGCCAGCAGTAGACAGGGGGGCACTGAAGCTTTCTTT
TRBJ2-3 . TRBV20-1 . CSAQVVDTQYF TGCAGCGCCCAGGTTGTAGATACGCAGTATTTT
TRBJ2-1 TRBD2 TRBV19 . CASSVSGSSYNEQFF TGTGCCAGTAGTGTTAGCGGGAGCTCCTACAATGAGCAGTTCTTC
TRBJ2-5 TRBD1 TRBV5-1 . CASSRQGAEETQYF TGCGCCAGCAGCCGACAGGGGGCGGAGGAGACCCAGTACTTC
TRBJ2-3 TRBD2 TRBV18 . CASSPIAGGPSPDTQYF TGTGCCAGCTCACCTATAGCGGGAGGGCCCTCACCAGATACGCAGTATTTT
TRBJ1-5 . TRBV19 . CASSIGVGYSSNQPQHF TGTGCCAGTAGTATAGGAGTTGGGTACAGTAGCAATCAGCCCCAGCATTTT
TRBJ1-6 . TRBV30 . CAWRSLRRGNSPLHF TGTGCCTGGAGAAGTTTACGGCGGGGTAATTCACCCCTCCACTTT
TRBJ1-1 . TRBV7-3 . CASTPGSDHTEAFF TGTGCCAGCACCCCAGGATCAGACCACACTGAAGCTTTCTTT
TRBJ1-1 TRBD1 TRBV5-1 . CASSFRGLDTEAFF TGCGCCAGCAGCTTCAGGGGGCTGGACACTGAAGCTTTCTTT
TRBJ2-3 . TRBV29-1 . CSVGMAYRTDTQYF TGCAGCGTTGGAATGGCTTACCGCACAGATACGCAGTATTTT
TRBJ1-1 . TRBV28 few CATDTEAFF TGTGCCACGGACACTGAAGCTTTCTTT
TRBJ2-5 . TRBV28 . CASRTVQETQYF TGTGCCAGCAGGACAGTCCAAGAGACCCAGTACTTC
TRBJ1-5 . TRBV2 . CASSRDQAMRNQPQHF TGTGCCAGCAGCCGGGATCAGGCTATGCGCAATCAGCCCCAGCATTTT
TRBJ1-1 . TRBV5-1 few CASSLRYTGSPNTEAFF TGCGCCAGCAGCCTTCGTTACACCGGGAGCCCCAACACTGAAGCTTTCTTT
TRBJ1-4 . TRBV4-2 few CASSPRGGTEDEKLFF TGTGCCAGCAGCCCCCGAGGGGGTACGGAGGATGAAAAACTGTTTTTT
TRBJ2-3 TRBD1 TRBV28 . CASSLRTGKYTDTQYF TGTGCCAGCAGTTTAAGGACAGGCAAATACACAGATACGCAGTATTTT
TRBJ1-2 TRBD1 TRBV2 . CASSEALGQDGYTF TGTGCCAGCAGTGAAGCGCTAGGACAGGATGGCTACACCTTC
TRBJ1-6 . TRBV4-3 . CASSQGQDNSPLHF TGCGCCAGCAGCCAGGGTCAGGATAATTCACCCCTCCACTTT
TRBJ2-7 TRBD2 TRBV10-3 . CAISGLAASYEQYF TGTGCCATCAGTGGACTAGCGGCATCCTACGAGCAGTACTTC
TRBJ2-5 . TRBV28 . CASRQEGPNQETQYF TGTGCCAGCAGGCAGGAGGGCCCCAACCAAGAGACCCAGTACTTC
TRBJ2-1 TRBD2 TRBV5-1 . CASSSRDYSYNEQFF TGCGCCAGCAGCTCCCGGGACTACTCCTACAATGAGCAGTTCTTC
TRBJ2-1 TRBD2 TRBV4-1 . CASSQGLAGAPSYNEQFF TGCGCCAGCAGTCAAGGACTAGCGGGGGCTCCTTCCTACAATGAGCAGTTCTTC
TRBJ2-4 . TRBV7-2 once CASSLDTDIQYF TGTGCCAGCAGCTTAGATACGGACATTCAGTACTTC
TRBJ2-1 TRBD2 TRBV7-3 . CASSLRLAGSYNEQFF TGTGCCAGCAGCTTAAGGCTAGCGGGGTCCTACAATGAGCAGTTCTTC
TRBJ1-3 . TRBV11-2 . CASSGTWANSGNTIYF TGTGCCAGCAGCGGGACATGGGCCAATTCTGGAAACACCATATATTTT
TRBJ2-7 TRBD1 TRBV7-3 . CASSLGQPWDEQYF TGTGCCAGCAGCTTGGGACAGCCTTGGGACGAGCAGTACTTC
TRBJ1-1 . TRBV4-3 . CASSQDRLRNTEAFF TGCGCCAGCAGCCAAGATCGACTGAGGAACACTGAAGCTTTCTTT
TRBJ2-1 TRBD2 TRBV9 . CASSGGGTANEQFF TGTGCCAGCAGCGGGGGGGGGACTGCCAATGAGCAGTTCTTC
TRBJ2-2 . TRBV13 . CASSPTSGVAGELFF TGTGCCAGCAGCCCCACTTCAGGGGTGGCCGGGGAGCTGTTTTTT
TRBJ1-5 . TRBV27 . CASSLFYSNQPQHF TGTGCCAGCAGTTTATTTTATAGCAATCAGCCCCAGCATTTT
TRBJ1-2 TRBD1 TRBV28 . CASSRQGTYGYTF TGTGCCAGCAGTCGACAGGGTACCTATGGCTACACCTTC
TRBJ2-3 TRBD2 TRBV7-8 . CASSFRTSGDSDTQYF TGTGCCAGCAGCTTTAGGACTAGCGGCGACTCAGATACGCAGTATTTT
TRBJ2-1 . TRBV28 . CASSFNRGGSEQFF TGTGCCAGCAGTTTTAACAGGGGGGGCAGTGAGCAGTTCTTC
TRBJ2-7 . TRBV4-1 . CASSQVGGEQYF TGCGCCAGCAGCCAGGTGGGAGGCGAGCAGTACTTC
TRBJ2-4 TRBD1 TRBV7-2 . CASSQGTGGPQNIQYF TGTGCCAGCAGCCAAGGGACAGGGGGACCCCAAAACATTCAGTACTTC
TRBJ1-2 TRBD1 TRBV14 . CAARDRMTNYGYTF TGTGCCGCCCGGGACAGGATGACTAACTATGGCTACACCTTC
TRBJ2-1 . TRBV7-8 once CASSLARTNWAGRSYNEQFF TGTGCCAGCAGCTTAGCGCGAACCAATTGGGCCGGCCGCTCCTACAATGAGCAGTTCTTC
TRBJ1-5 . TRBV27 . CASSYYSNDQPQHF TGTGCCAGCAGTTATTACAGTAACGACCAGCCCCAGCATTTT
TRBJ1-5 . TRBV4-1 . CASSQMGSNQPQHF TGCGCCAGCAGCCAAATGGGCAGCAATCAGCCCCAGCATTTT
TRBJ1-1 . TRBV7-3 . CASSQMTVMNTEAFF TGTGCCAGCAGCCAAATGACAGTAATGAACACTGAAGCTTTCTTT
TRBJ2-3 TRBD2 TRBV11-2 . CASSPPLAGVADTQYF TGTGCCAGCAGCCCACCACTAGCGGGAGTCGCAGATACGCAGTATTTT
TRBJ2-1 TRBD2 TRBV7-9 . CASSLGRTSQGNEQFF TGTGCCAGCAGCTTAGGCAGGACTAGCCAGGGGAATGAGCAGTTCTTC